Each of the 22 T cell receptor beta chains below was sequenced from the same sample in a study of blood T cells in healthy people across ages. Next came a second PCR, run for roughly 6 to 11 cycles, which used a sample-barcoded 5' primer along with a J-beta primer mix. TCRdb ran MiXCR on the 5' RACE reads and lists one entry per CDR3 protein. The sample has under 1,000,000 distinct CDR3 sequences; approximately 35% are singletons. Sequenced sample: blood. All receptors come from a young man in good health.

Only a few counts were recorded for this clonotype. The rearrangement links TRBV2 to TRBJ2-3, with TRBD2 as a possible D gene (5 bases). This CDR3 spans 11 amino acids. Trimming removed 8 bases from V and 4 bases from J, with 7 bases in between. The germline gives CDR1 SNHLY, CDR2 FYNNEI. The CDR3 nucleotides are TGTGCCAGCGACTATTCAGATACGCAGTATTTT. Its translation: CASDYSDTQYF.

In this sample, this clonotype turned up many times. The gene calls are TRBV3-1 and TRBJ2-1, with D unclear. Germline V gene lookup returns CDR1 LGHDT and CDR2 YNNKEL (reference sequence). The CDR3 length is 12 residues. The germline V and J ends were trimmed by 3 bases and 10 bases, with 10 bases remaining between them. CDR3 sequence reads: CASSQILAEQFF. In nucleotides, the CDR3 is TGTGCCAGCAGCCAGATTCTCGCCGAGCAGTTCTTC.

The gene calls are TRBV12-3 or TRBV12-4 and TRBJ2-3, with D possibly matching TRBD1 (7 bases). Trimming left V 4 bases short and J 3 bases short, with 17 bases between. The CDR3 contains 16 residues. DNA of the CDR3: TGTGCCAGCAGTTCGAACAGGGGTGGGGGGACAGATACGCAGTATTTT. It codes for CASSSNRGGGTDTQYF.

This clonotype was picked up a small number of times. The rearrangement joins TRBV7-2 to TRBJ1-2, with D possibly matching TRBD1 (5 bases). This CDR3 has 15 amino acids. The germline V gene encodes CDR1 SGHTA and CDR2 FQGNSA. V gave up 1 base and J gave up 7 bases, with 16 bases separating them. CDR3 residues: CASSLDGGDLIGYTF. In DNA form, the CDR3 reads TGTGCCAGCAGCTTAGACGGGGGAGATCTTATTGGCTACACCTTC.

A note on this clonotype: Since a much larger clone is just one base distant, this may be a read error. The gene calls are TRBV27 and TRBJ2-1; the match to TRBD2 covers 8 bases. The length of the CDR3 is 16 residues. The V gene's germline CDR1 is MNHEY and CDR2 SMNVEV (reference sequence). CDR3 in DNA: TGTACCAGCACCCCCGGGGGGGTCAGAAGCTACAATGAGCAGTTCTTC. Encoded protein: CTSTPGGVRSYNEQFF.

This chain links TRBV5-1 with TRBJ2-5, with TRBD1 matching 8 bases. The V gene end was trimmed by 3 bases and the J gene end by 11 bases; junction bases not matched to a gene: 9. This CDR3 region has 13 residues. From germline, CDR1 is SGHRS and CDR2 YFSETQ. The CDR3 loop is CASSWGQADEQYF. The CDR3 bases are TGCGCCAGCAGCTGGGGACAGGCGGATGAGCAGTACTTC.

This clonotype was counted a few times. The CDR3 is CASSFTAHEQYF. In DNA form, the CDR3 reads TGTGCCAGCAGTTTCACGGCGCACGAGCAGTACTTC. The chain carries TRBV12-3 or TRBV12-4 and TRBJ2-7; D unclear. This CDR3 region has 12 residues. Trimming pared 3 bases from V and 5 bases from J, leaving 8 bases between.

This clonotype appeared a few times. J is TRBJ1-1 and V is TRBV6-5; maybe TRBD1 (6 bases). CDR1 MNHEY and CDR2 SVGAGI come from the germline V gene. V was trimmed by 1 base and J by 7 bases, leaving 10 bases between them. This CDR3 is 13 amino acids long. DNA for the CDR3: TGTGCCAGCAGTTACTGGGGGCCAGGTGAAGCTTTCTTT. As protein: CASSYWGPGEAFF.

The V and J genes are TRBV4-1 and TRBJ2-7, with D perhaps matching TRBD2 (6 bases). The CDR3 sequence is 15 residues long. Germline V gene lookup returns CDR1 MGHRA and CDR2 YSYEKL. Trimming took off 0 bases at V and 3 bases at J, with 12 bases between the two ends. The CDR3 bases are TGCGCCAGCAGCCAAGATGGCGGGGAAGGCTACGAGCAGTACTTC. Its protein product is CASSQDGGEGYEQYF.

The chain combines TRBV6-2 or TRBV6-3 with TRBJ2-7, with unresolved D. With 5 bases removed from V and 5 bases from J, the gap between germline ends came to 10 bases. Germline V gives CDR1 MNHEY, CDR2 SVGEGT. The CDR3 spans 12 residues. The CDR3 is CASSQIKDEQYF. DNA for the CDR3: TGTGCCAGCAGTCAAATCAAGGACGAGCAGTACTTC.

The chain joins TRBV2 to TRBJ2-6; D possibly matches TRBD1 or TRBD2 (6 bases each). The CDR3 covers 16 residues. Per germline, CDR1 SNHLY and CDR2 FYNNEI. The V end was cut by 10 bases, the J end by 1 base, with 17 bases between. DNA of the CDR3: TGTGCCACTCGCGGGACAACTTCTTCTGGGGCCAACGTCCTGACTTTC. This translates into CATRGTTSSGANVLTF.

A few counts support this clonotype. This chain uses TRBV5-4 with TRBJ1-1; D gene unclear. V shed 0 bases and J shed 7 bases, with 7 bases lying between them. CDR3 size: 12 residues. Germline lookup yields CDR1 SGHNT and CDR2 YYREEE (reference sequence). CDR3 DNA: TGTGCCAGCAGCTTGGGTGACATTGAAGCTTTCTTT. The encoded protein is CASSLGDIEAFF.

In regard to this clonotype: The junction does not match germline at one end; this may be a read error. The rearrangement links TRBV15 to TRBJ1-5; D gene unclear. The V gene's germline CDR1 is LNHNV and CDR2 YYDKDF (reference sequence). The CDR3 runs 15 residues. CDR3 nucleotide sequence: TGTGCCACCAGCAGAGATGGGCAATTCAATCGGCCCCAGCATTTT. It translates to CATSRDGQFNRPQHF.

Many counts were recorded for this clonotype. The chain couples TRBV10-3 to TRBJ1-4; D might be TRBD1 (5 bases). The germline V and J ends were trimmed by 4 bases and 6 bases, with 12 bases remaining between them. The CDR3 totals 14 residues. Germline lookup yields CDR1 ENHRY and CDR2 SYGVKD. The CDR3 DNA sequence: TGTGCCATCAGTGCGTCGGGGGTTGATGAAAAACTGTTTTTT. Protein: CAISASGVDEKLFF.

Points on this clonotype: Being one base from a much bigger clone, this may be a read error. The gene calls are TRBV27 and TRBJ2-5; D may be TRBD2 (5 bases). The CDR3 runs 13 residues. CDR1 MNHEY and CDR2 SMNVEV come from the germline V gene (reference sequence). V lost 5 bases and J 3 bases, leaving 10 bases between the germline ends. CDR3 sequence (DNA): TGTGCCAGCAGTGGGATGAGGGAAGAGACCCAGTACTTC. Amino acid sequence: CASSGMREETQYF.

The V call is TRBV28, the J call TRBJ2-5, with D perhaps TRBD1 or TRBD2 (7 bases each). Germline V gene data show CDR1 as MDHEN and CDR2 as SYDVKM. The CDR3 extends over 16 amino acids. Trimming took off 7 bases at V and 1 base at J, with 19 bases between the two ends. The CDR3 DNA reads as TGTGCCAGCATATACGCAGGGGGGGACGCCCAAGAGACCCAGTACTTC. Amino acid sequence: CASIYAGGDAQETQYF.

The chain has TRBV4-1 and TRBJ2-3; 8 positions agree with TRBD2. The germline V gene encodes CDR1 MGHRA and CDR2 YSYEKL. This CDR3 contains 17 residues. V trimming: 0 bases; J trimming: 1 base; junction bases outside the gene matches: 6. The CDR3 region has the DNA TGCGCCAGCAGCCAAGATAGCCCAGCGGGGGGCACAGATACGCAGTATTTT. This gives the protein CASSQDSPAGGTDTQYF.

The chain links TRBV6-5 to TRBJ1-3; no clear D gene. V lost 2 bases, J lost 3 bases, and 11 bases lay in between. The CDR3 totals 15 residues. The germline V gene encodes CDR1 MNHEY and CDR2 SVGAGI. CDR3 DNA: TGTGCCAGCAGTTACATGTCAGACCGTGGAAACACCATATATTTT. Amino acid sequence: CASSYMSDRGNTIYF.

Many counts were recorded for this clonotype. The chain carries TRBV29-1 and TRBJ2-3; D call uncertain. Germline V gene lookup returns CDR1 SQVTM and CDR2 ANQGSEA. CDR3 size: 12 residues. Trimming removed 4 bases at V and 4 bases at J, with 9 bases between. CDR3 sequence reads: CSVVVYADTQYF. The CDR3 bases are TGCAGCGTTGTCGTCTACGCAGATACGCAGTATTTT.

Comments on this clonotype: A much larger clone is a single base away; this may be a read error. This chain connects TRBV5-1 to TRBJ2-7; no firm D call. CDR1 is SGHRS and CDR2 is YFSETQ in the germline V gene. This CDR3 spans 14 amino acids. The germline V and J ends were trimmed by 1 base and 5 bases, with 13 bases remaining between them. The CDR3 region has the DNA TGCGCCAGCAGCTTGTCGAACGGACCCGACGAGCAGTACTTC. This sequence encodes CASSLSNGPDEQYF.

This clonotype appeared many times. This CDR3 reads CASSLATGGNQPQHF. The CDR3 DNA reads TGTGCCAGCAGTTTAGCAACGGGGGGCAATCAGCCCCAGCATTTT. The gene calls are TRBV12-3 or TRBV12-4 and TRBJ1-5; TRBD1 might be the D (5 bases). V gave up 0 bases and J gave up 2 bases, with 8 bases separating them. The CDR3 runs 15 residues.

A word on this clonotype: An end of the junction differs from the germline gene, which may be a read error. V and J are TRBV6-5 and TRBJ2-3, with D perhaps assigned TRBD1 or TRBD2 (5 bases each). Per germline, CDR1 MNHEY and CDR2 SVGAGI. CDR3 size: 14 residues. The CDR3, as DNA: TGTGCCAGCCCATCAAGGGACCGTACAGATACGCGGTATTTT. This encodes CASPSRDRTDTRYF.